This T cell receptor beta chain was captured in a study of cytomegalovirus exposure and HLA in healthy donors. Study-level findings and limits: From TCR beta sequences, most subjects' HLA-A and HLA-B alleles were reportedly predicted accurately.

With 60 Vbeta and 13 Jbeta primers, the PCR was carried out. Here immunoSEQ multiplex PCR was the method, and the copy in TCRdb shows in-frame clones only, minus some. Among 200,000 or so clones listed, over 65% were seen once. A word on this clone: The antigen is unknown.

The ends were cut back, 6 bases at V and 2 bases at J, with 7 bases in the middle. The CDR3 extends over 12 amino acids. The germline V gene encodes CDR1 MNHEY and CDR2 SMNVEV (reference sequence). Sequencing was done on a sample of PBMCs. The receptor's source is a boy younger than 10 in good health and CMV-seronegative. The chain has TRBV27 and TRBJ2-5; no definite D call. The CDR3 coding sequence is TGTGCCAGCAGGACTGTACAAGAGACCCAGTACTTC. This codes for CASRTVQETQYF.